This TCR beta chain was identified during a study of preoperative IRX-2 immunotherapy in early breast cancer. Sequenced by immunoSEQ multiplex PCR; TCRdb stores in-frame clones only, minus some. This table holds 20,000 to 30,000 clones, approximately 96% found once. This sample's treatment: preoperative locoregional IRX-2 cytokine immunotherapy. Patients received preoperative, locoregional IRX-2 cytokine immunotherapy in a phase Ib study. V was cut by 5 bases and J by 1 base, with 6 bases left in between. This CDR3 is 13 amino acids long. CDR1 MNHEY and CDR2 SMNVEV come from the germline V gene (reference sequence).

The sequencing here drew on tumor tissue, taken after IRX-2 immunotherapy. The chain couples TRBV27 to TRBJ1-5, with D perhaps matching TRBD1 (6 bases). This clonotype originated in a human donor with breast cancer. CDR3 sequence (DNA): TGTGCCAGCAGTCAGGGGAGCAATCAGCCCCAGCATTTT. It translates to CASSQGSNQPQHF.